These 9 T cell receptor beta chains share one sample of origin, sequenced in a study of blood T cell repertoires in COVID-19. Data came from immunoSEQ multiplex PCR; TCRdb stores just in-frame clones and leaves some out. The repertoire has 80,000 or so clones, about 88% of them found once; the top ten carry roughly 19%. The sequenced material came from peripheral blood. These receptors originate from a human donor in a cohort sampled during active COVID-19.

This clone was observed a handful of times. The chain has TRBV7-9 and TRBJ1-1; D is undetermined. The germline V gene encodes CDR1 SEHNR and CDR2 FQNEAQ (reference sequence). CDR3 length equals 13 residues. The ends were cut back, 4 bases at V and 4 bases at J, with 10 bases in the middle. The CDR3 coding sequence is TGTGCCAGCAGCTCCACCTATGGCACTGAAGCTTTCTTT. Encoded protein: CASSSTYGTEAFF. The full variable domain, rest sourced from reference TRBV7-9 and TRBJ1-1, is DTGVSQNPRHKITKRGQNVTFRCDPISEHNRLYWYRQTLGQGPEFLTYFQNEAQLEKSRLLSDRFSAERPKGSFSTLEIQRTEQGDSAMYLCASSSTYGTEAFFGQGTRLTVV.

J is TRBJ2-7 and V is TRBV27; tentative D call: TRBD2 (6 bases). CDR1 and CDR2 from the germline V gene are MNHEY and SMNVEV (reference sequence). The V gene lost 8 bases and the J gene lost 2 bases, with 16 bases spanning the gap. The CDR3 is 14 amino acids. The CDR3 loop is CASWVSGQPYEQYF. CDR3 bases: TGTGCCAGCTGGGTGAGCGGGCAACCCTACGAGCAGTACTTC.

The chain has TRBV19 and TRBJ1-4; TRBD1 aligns across 10 bases. Looked up from germline, CDR1 is LNHDA and CDR2 is SQIVND (reference sequence). CDR3 length: 14 amino acids. V lost 7 bases and J lost 6; bases outside the gene matches: 5. The CDR3 protein is CASTPTGGYEKLFF. The CDR3 DNA reads TGTGCCAGTACTCCGACAGGGGGCTATGAAAAACTGTTTTTT.

The genes are TRBV28 and TRBJ2-7; D is perhaps TRBD2 (6 bases). Germline lookup yields CDR1 MDHEN and CDR2 SYDVKM. The CDR3 spans 14 residues. V was clipped by 6 bases and J by 7 bases, with 19 bases between them. For the CDR3, the DNA is TGTGCCAGCAGGACGGGGGAACGGGCAGGAGAGCAGTACTTC. This encodes CASRTGERAGEQYF.

The rearrangement links TRBV11-2 to TRBJ2-7; 10 bases are a match to TRBD2. CDR3 length equals 17 residues. CDR1 is SGHAT, CDR2 FQNNGV, per germline. J gave up 2 bases and V 1 base, and 8 bases lay outside the gene matches. CDR3 sequence reads: CASSLGGLAALPYEQYF. The CDR3 nucleotides read TGTGCCAGCAGCTTAGGCGGACTAGCGGCACTACCCTACGAGCAGTACTTC.

The genes are TRBV5-1 and TRBJ2-1; 7 nucleotides agree with TRBD1. The ends lost 0 bases at V and 9 bases at J; junction bases unmatched: 12. The CDR3 is 16 amino acids. Germline V gives CDR1 SGHRS, CDR2 YFSETQ. In nucleotides, the CDR3 is TGCGCCAGCAGCTTGGGAGCCGGGACAGTGTTTAGTGAGCAGTTCTTC. Its protein is CASSLGAGTVFSEQFF.

The chain links TRBV4-2 to TRBJ2-7, with D hard to call. Germline CDR1 is LGHNA and CDR2 is YNFKEQ. This CDR3 is built from 14 residues. The ends were cut back, 1 base at V and 3 bases at J, with 10 bases in the middle. CDR3 region: CASSQARSSYEQYF. The CDR3, as DNA: TGTGCCAGCAGCCAAGCTCGGAGTAGCTACGAGCAGTACTTC.

V is TRBV7-9 and J is TRBJ2-1, with 13 bases identical to TRBD2. The ends lost 5 bases at V and 5 bases at J; junction bases unmatched: 9. The CDR3 consists of 17 residues. The V gene's germline CDR1 is SEHNR and CDR2 FQNEAQ (reference sequence). The CDR3 reads CASSPPGTSGKDNEQFF. In DNA, the CDR3 is TGTGCCAGCAGCCCCCCCGGGACTAGCGGGAAGGACAATGAGCAGTTCTTC. The full variable domain, rest sourced from reference TRBV7-9 and TRBJ2-1, is DTGVSQNPRHKITKRGQNVTFRCDPISEHNRLYWYRQTLGQGPEFLTYFQNEAQLEKSRLLSDRFSAERPKGSFSTLEIQRTEQGDSAMYLCASSPPGTSGKDNEQFFGPGTRLTVL.

The chain links TRBV18 to TRBJ1-1, with D uncertain. The germline V gene has CDR1 KGHSH and CDR2 LQKENI. CDR3 size: 16 residues. V was shortened by 3 bases and J by 0 bases, with 14 bases between the two germline ends. CDR3 sequence reads: CASSPEVGRMNTEAFF. The DNA of the CDR3 is TGTGCCAGCTCACCGGAGGTTGGTCGTATGAACACTGAAGCTTTCTTT.